The table lists the clone carrying this T cell receptor (beta chain) with a few counts. No antigen is known for it. The time point here: cycle 4 day 1 (C4D1), after less than 7 weeks of nivolumab. Patients all relapsed after autologous stem cell transplantation, and there was variation in brentuximab vedotin exposure. The study isolated CD8+ T cells from thawed PBMCs by magnetic negative selection. Sequencing was performed with immunoSEQ multiplex PCR; in TCRdb, only in-frame clones are kept and a portion is missing. The sample lists about 9,900 clones; approximately 69% were seen once. The data originate from a study of PD-1 blockade in classical Hodgkin lymphoma. Study-level background: Each patient was given nivolumab 3 mg/kg through a vein every 2 weeks. General study results and limits: Baseline diversity resembling that of newly diagnosed patients was seen in complete responders.

The germline CDR1 and CDR2 sequences are SGDLS and YYNGEE. Deletions cut 0 bases from V and 8 bases from J, with 14 bases between. This CDR3 has 14 amino acids. This clonotype was obtained from a human donor with classical Hodgkin lymphoma. The V call is TRBV9, the J call TRBJ1-1; no firm D call. Sequencing was performed on CD8+ T cells from blood, taken before the fourth cycle of nivolumab. DNA of the CDR3: TGTGCCAGCAGCGTAGGATGGGCGGAGATAGAAGCTTTCTTT. This translates into CASSVGWAEIEAFF.